This TCR beta chain was documented in a study of shared T cell receptors in the human thymus. The V end lost 5 bases, the J end lost 0 bases, and 22 bases lay between the germline ends. CDR1 MDHEN and CDR2 SYDVKM come from the germline V gene. This CDR3 is built from 18 residues. Produced via immunoSEQ multiplex PCR; TCRdb's table is partial and in-frame only. The repertoire includes about 380,000 clones, approximately 95% of them detected once, and around 0.019% sits in the top ten. The gene calls are TRBV28 and TRBJ2-5, with a possible D match to TRBD2 (6 bases). Sequenced: thymocytes. The receptor was derived from a human donor. The CDR3 DNA is TGTGCCAGCAGTGGGGACTGGAAGTGGCGGTTGTACCAAGAGACCCAGTACTTC. Its protein is CASSGDWKWRLYQETQYF.